This T cell receptor (beta chain) was captured in a study of cytomegalovirus exposure and HLA in healthy donors. Study-wide results and caveats: The authors assumed roughly uniform sequencing depth across donors for presence/absence analyses.

The PCR ran on 60 Vbeta and 13 Jbeta primers. Using immunoSEQ multiplex PCR, the repertoire was profiled, and TCRdb retains in-frame clones only, with some absent. Of 100,000 or so clones listed, about 73% are singletons. A word on this clone: The target antigen is unknown.

The material sequenced was PBMCs. The TCR originated in a woman between 40 and 50 years old in good health and CMV-seropositive.

In DNA form, the CDR3 reads TGTGCCAGCAGTGAGGGACAAGTATACGAGCAGTACTTC. Amino acid sequence: CASSEGQVYEQYF. The V call is TRBV6-1, the J call TRBJ2-5, with D perhaps TRBD1 (6 bases). The closer fit of TRBJ2-7 to the DNA end suggests the J call may be wrong. The CDR3 spans 13 residues. The germline V gene encodes CDR1 MNHNS and CDR2 SASEGT.